This entry lists 14 T cell receptor beta chains sequenced from one sample in a study of blood T cell repertoires in COVID-19. The protocol was immunoSEQ multiplex PCR, while the TCRdb copy is restricted to in-frame clones and leaves out a portion. Of more than 300,000 clones in the sample, 90% were seen once. Sequenced sample: PBMCs or T cells enriched from blood (not recorded which). The receptors come from a woman in her thirties who had been exposed to COVID-19.

V is TRBV10-3 and J is TRBJ1-6, with TRBD1 as a possible D gene (5 bases). Germline lookup yields CDR1 ENHRY and CDR2 SYGVKD. CDR3 size: 13 residues. V was clipped by 8 bases and J by 9 bases, with 14 bases between them. CDR3 bases: TGTGCCATCGGGGGGGTTGGAGGTTCACCCCTCCACTTT. Encoded protein: CAIGGVGGSPLHF.

On this clone itself: Other nucleotide sequences from this sample produce the same CDR3. The CDR3 loop reads CASSYSEGYTEAFF. CDR3 bases: TGTGCCAGCAGTTACTCTGAGGGTTACACTGAAGCTTTCTTT. The genes are TRBV6-5 and TRBJ1-1; D call uncertain. Trimming took off 0 bases at V and 3 bases at J, with 8 bases between the two ends. Germline V gene lookup returns CDR1 MNHEY and CDR2 SVGAGI. The CDR3 has 14 residues.

This chain joins TRBV7-9 and TRBJ1-5; perhaps TRBD1 as D (5 bases). V was trimmed by 5 bases and J by 0 bases, leaving 8 bases between them. Germline CDR1 and CDR2: SEHNR and FQNEAQ (reference sequence). The CDR3 contains 14 residues. CDR3: CASSPGYSNQPQHF. The CDR3, as DNA: TGTGCCAGCAGCCCAGGGTATAGCAATCAGCCCCAGCATTTT. The full variable domain, with the rest looked up from reference TRBV7-9 and TRBJ1-5, is DTGVSQNPRHKITKRGQNVTFRCDPISEHNRLYWYRQTLGQGPEFLTYFQNEAQLEKSRLLSDRFSAERPKGSFSTLEIQRTEQGDSAMYLCASSPGYSNQPQHFGDGTRLSIL.

The table lists this clone with a count of one. The rearrangement joins TRBV3-1 (or the pseudogene TRBV3-2) to TRBJ1-1; 9 bases match TRBD1. Germline V gene lookup returns CDR1 LGHDT and CDR2 YNNKEL (reference sequence). With 4 bases clipped from V and 1 base from J, the junction kept 22 bases outside the gene matches. The CDR3 runs to 21 residues. CDR3 amino acids: CASSPPSTWADRGSRNTEAFF. For the CDR3, the DNA is TGTGCCAGCAGCCCCCCTAGCACTTGGGCCGACAGGGGGTCAAGGAACACTGAAGCTTTCTTT.

The chain uses TRBV3-1 (or the pseudogene TRBV3-2) and TRBJ1-4; 9 nucleotides match TRBD1. The V segment lost 5 bases and the J segment 4 bases; nucleotides outside the gene matches: 8. The CDR3 has 16 amino acids. Germline V gives CDR1 LGHDT, CDR2 YNNKEL (reference sequence). The CDR3 nucleotides are TGTGCCAGCAGCAAACAGGGGGCGCTGAATAATGAAAAACTGTTTTTT. Translated, it gives CASSKQGALNNEKLFF.

This clone has more than one count but fewer than ten. The J gene is TRBJ2-1, the V gene TRBV9; 9 bases fit TRBD2. J lost 11 bases, V lost 0 bases, and 12 bases had no gene match. Germline V gene sequence: CDR1 SGDLS, CDR2 YYNGEE. This CDR3 has 16 amino acids. The CDR3 region is CASSVDGAGGRAQQFF. CDR3 DNA: TGTGCCAGCAGCGTAGATGGTGCGGGGGGGAGGGCCCAGCAGTTCTTC. The variable domain in full, with the rest retrieved from reference TRBV9 and TRBJ2-1, is DSGVTQTPKHLITATGQRVTLRCSPRSGDLSVYWYQQSLDQGLQFLIQYYNGEERAKGNILERFSAQQFPDLHSELNLSSLELGDSALYFCASSVDGAGGRAQQFFGPGTRLTVL.

J is TRBJ1-1 and V is TRBV6-4; possibly TRBD1 for D (6 bases). The length of the CDR3 is 14 residues. Germline V gene data show CDR1 as MRHNA and CDR2 as SNTAGT. V was trimmed by 6 bases and J by 4 bases, leaving 15 bases between them. CDR3 sequence reads: CASSVNPGVTEAFF. CDR3 nucleotides: TGTGCCAGCAGCGTCAATCCAGGGGTCACTGAAGCTTTCTTT.

The chain links TRBV10-3 to TRBJ1-6; weak D call: TRBD1 (6 bases). Trimming took off 6 bases at V and 7 bases at J, with 13 bases between the two ends. The CDR3 length is 14 residues. Germline CDR1 is ENHRY and CDR2 is SYGVKD. The CDR3 DNA is TGTGCCATCAGAGGCGGCAGGGGAAATTCACCCCTCCACTTT. Translated, it gives CAIRGGRGNSPLHF.

The CDR3 region has the DNA TGTGCCAGTAGTATAGATCGGGCAGGGTCTTATGGCTACACCTTC. Protein sequence: CASSIDRAGSYGYTF. The chain links TRBV19 to TRBJ1-2, with D possibly TRBD1 on 5 matching bases. Germline lookup yields CDR1 LNHDA and CDR2 SQIVND (reference sequence). CDR3 length equals 15 residues. Trimming cost V 0 bases and J 5 bases, with 13 bases left between them.

The chain uses TRBV19 and TRBJ1-2, with D maybe TRBD1 (5 bases). Germline CDR1 and CDR2: LNHDA and SQIVND (reference sequence). The CDR3 consists of 17 residues. The ends were cut back, 3 bases at V and 5 bases at J, with 22 bases in the middle. The DNA for the CDR3 is TGTGCCAGTAGTATTCGGCAGCGTATCGGCGGGGGATATGGCTACACCTTC. As protein: CASSIRQRIGGGYGYTF.

The V call is TRBV5-6, the J call TRBJ1-3; D gene uncertain. Germline CDR1 is SGHDT and CDR2 is YYEEEE. The CDR3 covers 14 residues. The V end was cut by 2 bases, the J end by 0 bases, with 6 bases between. In DNA, the CDR3 is TGTGCCAGCAGCTTTACCTACTCTGGAAACACCATATATTTT. Translating it yields CASSFTYSGNTIYF.

V usage is TRBV4-1 and J usage is TRBJ1-2; no firm D call. The CDR3 sequence is 12 residues long. The germline V gene has CDR1 MGHRA and CDR2 YSYEKL. V lost 0 bases and J lost 5, with 4 bases in between. For the CDR3, the DNA is TGCGCCAGCAGCCAAGACCTATATGGCTACACCTTC. Residues: CASSQDLYGYTF.

V is TRBV20-1 and J is TRBJ2-5, with no clear D. Germline-derived CDR1 and CDR2 are DFQATT and SNEGSKA (reference sequence). Trimming shortened V by 6 bases and J by 5 bases, and 7 bases separated the two germline ends. This CDR3 contains 10 residues. CDR3 sequence: CSALMETQYF. The CDR3 region has the DNA TGCAGTGCATTAATGGAGACCCAGTACTTC.

The rearrangement links TRBV7-9 to TRBJ2-5; the D gene is possibly TRBD2 (5 bases). The V gene lost 4 bases and the J gene lost 3 bases, with 6 bases spanning the gap. The germline gives CDR1 SEHNR, CDR2 FQNEAQ (reference sequence). The CDR3 covers 12 residues. The CDR3 bases are TGTGCCAGCAGCTCGAGGGAAGAGACCCAGTACTTC. It yields the protein CASSSREETQYF.